This T cell receptor beta chain was documented in a study of T cell responses to AZD1222 COVID-19 vaccine. The study's findings and limits: The sample set comprised mostly white British donors with more females, and clonal diversity was possibly underestimated.

Trimming cost V 2 bases and J 2 bases, with 10 bases left between them. CDR3 length: 15 residues. Per germline, CDR1 MNHEY and CDR2 SMNVEV (reference sequence). With respect to this clone: Its antigen remains unidentified.

Generated by immunoSEQ multiplex PCR, the TCRdb table keeps only in-frame clones and is missing some. Of about 88,000 clones in the sample, 92% were seen once. Here the sequenced sample was peripheral blood, taken on day 0 of AZD1222 vaccination. J is TRBJ1-3 and V is TRBV27; perhaps TRBD1 as D (6 bases). This receptor was identified in an adult in good health. The CDR3, as DNA: TGTGCCAGCAGTTTAACACCAGGGGCTGGAAACACCATATATTTT. Its protein product is CASSLTPGAGNTIYF.